The 4 T cell receptor beta chains listed next were all sequenced from one sample in a study of cytotoxic CD8 clonotypes in ibrutinib-treated CLL. TCRdb's copy holds only in-frame clones and misses some; the assay was immunoSEQ multiplex PCR. The data show about 270,000 clones, roughly 76% seen once. Sample: PBMCs, taken at disease progression, from a patient treated with ibrutinib. Receptors originate from a human donor with chronic lymphocytic leukemia.

This chain uses TRBV14 with TRBJ2-7; D gene unclear. V was clipped by 4 bases and J by 5 bases, with 12 bases between them. Germline CDR1 reads SGHDN; CDR2 reads FVKESK. This CDR3 has 13 amino acids. CDR3 region: CASSPTSWDEQYF. The CDR3 region has the DNA TGTGCCAGCAGCCCCACAAGCTGGGACGAGCAGTACTTC.

The J gene is TRBJ2-3, the V gene TRBV28; 15 bases are a match to TRBD2. Trimming removed 4 bases from V and 10 bases from J; junction bases left unmatched: 9. Germline V gives CDR1 MDHEN, CDR2 SYDVKM. The CDR3 covers 16 residues. The CDR3 sequence is CASSSGTSGRNPPQYF. The CDR3 nucleotides are TGTGCCAGCAGTTCCGGGACTAGCGGGAGGAACCCCCCGCAGTATTTT.

V and J are TRBV7-2 and TRBJ2-7; 11 bases are a match to TRBD2. Germline CDR1 reads SGHTA; CDR2 reads FQGNSA. V shed 3 bases and J 2 bases; nucleotides not matched to a gene: 9. The CDR3 loop spans 17 amino acids. CDR3 residues: CASSFAPGLAATYEQYF. CDR3 in DNA: TGTGCCAGCAGCTTTGCTCCGGGACTAGCGGCCACCTACGAGCAGTACTTC.

The chain is built from TRBV28 and TRBJ1-2, with TRBD1 matching over 7 bases. The CDR3 has 13 residues. Trimming removed 6 bases from V and 8 bases from J; junction bases left unmatched: 9. Germline V gene sequence: CDR1 MDHEN, CDR2 SYDVKM. CDR3 DNA: TGTGCCAGCAGCTCACAGGGGACGGCCGGCTACACCTTC. Translation: CASSSQGTAGYTF.